These T cell receptor beta chains were read from a single sample in a study of cytomegalovirus exposure and HLA in healthy donors. This table comes from immunoSEQ multiplex PCR, and its TCRdb copy is limited to in-frame clones, with some not included. The table includes 50,000 to 65,000 clones, 80% to 90% detected once. The sequenced material came from PBMCs. These receptors were collected from a woman aged 18 to 35 in good health and CMV-seronegative. The CDR3 runs from the conserved cysteine through the conserved F or W. Fields, in order: D gene, clone size, V gene, J gene, CDR3 DNA, CDR3 protein. A D gene is named only where the DNA matches it firmly. Expanded clones are given a class, and other clones once, few, many or no size at all.

TRBD1	.	TRBV2	TRBJ2-7	TGTGCCAGCAGTGAAGCCTCGAATTGGGACAGCTCCTACGAGCAGTACTTC	CASSEASNWDSSYEQYF
.	.	TRBV2	TRBJ1-5	TGTGCCAGCAGTAACAGGGATGGCAATCAGCCCCAGCATTTT	CASSNRDGNQPQHF
.	.	TRBV30	TRBJ1-2	TGTGCCTGGAGCCGAGACAGTAGGAGCTATGGCTACACCTTC	CAWSRDSRSYGYTF
TRBD1	.	TRBV5-1	TRBJ1-2	TGCGCCAGCAGCGCAACAACAGGGGAGACCGATGGCTACACCTTC	CASSATTGETDGYTF
TRBD1	.	TRBV5-1	TRBJ2-5	TGCGCCAGCAGCTGGGGACAGGGGGAAGAGACCCAGTACTTC	CASSWGQGEETQYF
TRBD2	once	TRBV6-5	TRBJ2-1	TGTGCCAGCAGGGGTTCCGTCGGGGGGAGGTATGAGCAGTTCTTC	CASRGSVGGRYEQFF
.	.	TRBV28	TRBJ1-5	TGTGCCAGCAGTTTAGGTCCGGGAGGGCAGCCCCAGCATTTT	CASSLGPGGQPQHF
TRBD2	.	TRBV7-9	TRBJ2-2	TGTGCCAGCAGCTCGGGACTAGCGGGACAAAACACCGGGGAGCTGTTTTTT	CASSSGLAGQNTGELFF
.	.	TRBV28	TRBJ1-1	TGTGCCAGCAGTTTTCCCGGAGGTATGAACACTGAAGCTTTCTTT	CASSFPGGMNTEAFF
.	.	TRBV19	TRBJ1-6	TGTGCCAGTAGTATAGGTAGCAGGGAGGATTCACCCCTCCACTTT	CASSIGSREDSPLHF
.	.	TRBV28	TRBJ1-5	TGTGCCAGCGGAAGGGGACAGCCCCAGCATTTT	CASGRGQPQHF
TRBD1	.	TRBV12-5	TRBJ1-4	TGTGCTAGTGGTGGGGACAGGGACGGGGAAAAACTGTTTTTT	CASGGDRDGEKLFF
TRBD1	.	TRBV6-1	TRBJ1-2	TGTGCCAGCAGTGTAAGACAGGGGTCCTATGGCTACACCTTC	CASSVRQGSYGYTF
TRBD2	.	TRBV6-4	TRBJ2-2	TGTGCCAGCAGTGACCGAGCGGGGGGGCCGTGTGGGGAGCTGTTTTTT	CASSDRAGGPCGELFF
.	.	TRBV7-2	TRBJ2-5	TGTGCCAGCAGCTTAGGAGGTAACCAAGAGACCCAGTACTTC	CASSLGGNQETQYF
.	.	TRBV5-1	TRBJ2-1	TGCGCCAGCAGCTTGGATGTCCGAGAGACCTACAATGAGCAGTTCTTC	CASSLDVRETYNEQFF
TRBD1	.	TRBV7-2	TRBJ2-7	TGTGCCAGCAGCTTATACGGGACAGGGGAATCGTACGAGCAGTACTTC	CASSLYGTGESYEQYF
.	.	TRBV2	TRBJ1-1	TGTGCCAGCACCAACGACTTAAACACTGAAGCTTTCTTT	CASTNDLNTEAFF
.	.	TRBV28	TRBJ2-7	TGTGCCAGCAGTTTATACAGGGACTCCTACGAGCAGTACTTC	CASSLYRDSYEQYF
TRBD1	.	TRBV6-5	TRBJ1-2	TGTGCCTCCAGGGGGGCAGGGAGCTTGAACCATGGCTACACCTTC	CASRGAGSLNHGYTF
TRBD2	.	TRBV13	TRBJ2-1	TGTGCCAGCAGCCGGGAGGGCCTAAATGAGCAGTTCTTC	CASSREGLNEQFF
.	.	TRBV27	TRBJ2-1	TGTGCCAGCAGTTCTCCAATCAAGAGCTCCTACAATGAGCAGTTCTTC	CASSSPIKSSYNEQFF
.	.	TRBV25-1	TRBJ1-1	TGTGCCAGCACCAGGGGGAACACTGAAGCTTTCTTT	CASTRGNTEAFF
TRBD2	.	TRBV4-2	TRBJ2-5	TGTGCCAGCAGCCAAGATGGGACTAGCGGGAGTCAGAAGACCCAGTACTTC	CASSQDGTSGSQKTQYF
.	.	TRBV2	TRBJ2-3	TGTGCCAGCAGTAGAGAGGGCAGCACAGATACGCAGTATTTT	CASSREGSTDTQYF
.	.	TRBV30	TRBJ1-2	TGTGCCTTTCCGAAGGGGGTTCAAGGCTACACCTTC	CAFPKGVQGYTF
TRBD2	.	TRBV4-1	TRBJ2-1	TGCGCCAGCAGCCAAGGGGGCGGGCTAGCGGGGGGGCTTTTGCACAATGAGCAGTTCTTC	CASSQGGGLAGGLLHNEQFF
.	few	TRBV28	TRBJ1-4	TGTGCCAGCAGCGACGCGGCTCATCAGAAAAAACTGTTTTTT	CASSDAAHQKKLFF
.	.	TRBV5-1	TRBJ1-6	TGCGCCAGCAGCTTGGGGACTTCGAGCTCCTATAATTCACCCCTCCACTTT	CASSLGTSSSYNSPLHF
TRBD1	many	TRBV4-1	TRBJ1-4	TGCGCCAGCAGCCAAGTGGGACAGGTGGTCAATGAAAAACTGTTTTTT	CASSQVGQVVNEKLFF
.	.	TRBV6-6	TRBJ1-1	TGTGCCAGCAGTTATGCCAGGGAAGACACTGAAGCTTTCTTT	CASSYAREDTEAFF
.	.	TRBV6-1	TRBJ1-1	TGTGCCAGCAGGCACCAGGGGAACACTGAAGCTTTCTTT	CASRHQGNTEAFF
TRBD1	.	TRBV6-1	TRBJ1-3	TGTGCCAGCAGTCCGACAGGGGCTGGAAACACCATATATTTT	CASSPTGAGNTIYF
.	.	TRBV21-1	TRBJ2-6	TGTGCCAGCAGCAGATTCAGACAGACCGGGGCCAACGTCCTGACTTTC	CASSRFRQTGANVLTF
TRBD1	.	TRBV25-1	TRBJ1-5	TGTGCCAGCAGACAGGGGCAGGGTCAGCCCCAGCATTTT	CASRQGQGQPQHF
.	.	TRBV11-2	TRBJ2-7	TGTGCCAGCAGAGAGTCGCGGATGATGTCCTACGAGCAGTACTTC	CASRESRMMSYEQYF
TRBD2	once	TRBV18	TRBJ2-3	TGTGCCAGCTCCCTCCAGGGGAGCGGGAGGCCAGATACGCAGTATTTT	CASSLQGSGRPDTQYF
.	.	TRBV28	TRBJ2-1	TGTGCCAGCAGCCCCTGGGGCGGGAAGGATAATGAGCAGTTCTTC	CASSPWGGKDNEQFF
.	.	TRBV4-2	TRBJ2-7	TGTGCCAGCAGAAAGGGGGACGGGTCCTACGAGCAGTACTTC	CASRKGDGSYEQYF
TRBD1	.	TRBV29-1	TRBJ2-7	TGCAGCGGTCGTACAGGGGCCGCTGAGCAGTACTTC	CSGRTGAAEQYF
.	.	TRBV18	TRBJ1-4	TGTGCCAGCTCACCAACGTCCAACGGGGAAAAACTGTTTTTT	CASSPTSNGEKLFF